The rows below give T cell receptor beta chains drawn from one sample of a study of blood T cell repertoires in COVID-19. The method was immunoSEQ multiplex PCR; TCRdb's version includes in-frame clones alone and lacks a portion of them. The sample includes about 400,000 clones, roughly nine tenths of them seen just once. Sequencing was carried out using PBMCs or T cells enriched from blood (not recorded which). The receptors stem from a woman in her 30s who had recovered from COVID-19. CDR3s include the opening cysteine and the closing phenylalanine or tryptophan. The order of the fields is D gene, J gene, V gene, clone size, CDR3 protein, CDR3 DNA. D genes are given only for firm matches. Clone size is given for some rows only: seen once, a few or many times, or a class if the clone is expanded.

d_gene: TRBD1; j_gene: TRBJ2-3; v_gene: TRBV5-1; abundance: -; CDR3aa: CASSLITTGARVTLTDTQYF; CDR3nt: TGCGCCAGCAGCTTGATAACAACAGGGGCGCGGGTAACCCTTACAGATACGCAGTATTTT
d_gene: -; j_gene: TRBJ1-6; v_gene: TRBV6-6; abundance: -; CDR3aa: CASSYETVNSPLHF; CDR3nt: TGTGCCAGCAGTTACGAGACAGTCAATTCACCCCTCCACTTT
d_gene: TRBD2; j_gene: TRBJ2-1; v_gene: TRBV29-1; abundance: -; CDR3aa: CSAGRESYNEQFF; CDR3nt: TGCAGCGCCGGGCGGGAGTCCTACAATGAGCAGTTCTTC
d_gene: -; j_gene: TRBJ2-2; v_gene: TRBV28; abundance: -; CDR3aa: CASSLAGGSNTGELFF; CDR3nt: TGTGCCAGCAGTCTCGCCGGGGGTAGTAACACCGGGGAGCTGTTTTTT
d_gene: TRBD1; j_gene: TRBJ2-7; v_gene: TRBV19; abundance: -; CDR3aa: CASTPDRHYSYEQYF; CDR3nt: TGTGCCAGTACCCCGGACAGGCACTACTCCTACGAGCAGTACTTC
d_gene: -; j_gene: TRBJ2-7; v_gene: TRBV10-3; abundance: -; CDR3aa: CAISNRDSYEQYF; CDR3nt: TGTGCCATCAGTAACCGGGACTCCTACGAGCAGTACTTC
d_gene: -; j_gene: TRBJ2-7; v_gene: TRBV6-5; abundance: -; CDR3aa: CASSYSVPRTYEQYF; CDR3nt: TGTGCCAGCAGTTACTCGGTTCCCAGGACCTACGAGCAGTACTTC
d_gene: TRBD1; j_gene: TRBJ2-1; v_gene: TRBV5-1; abundance: -; CDR3aa: CASSSRTGKDLTYNEQFF; CDR3nt: TGCGCCAGCAGCTCCCGGACAGGAAAGGACCTAACCTACAATGAGCAGTTCTTC
d_gene: -; j_gene: TRBJ1-2; v_gene: TRBV12-3/TRBV12-4; abundance: -; CDR3aa: CASSFSGYYGYTF; CDR3nt: TGTGCCAGCAGTTTTTCGGGTTACTATGGCTACACCTTC
d_gene: -; j_gene: TRBJ1-2; v_gene: TRBV6-1; abundance: -; CDR3aa: CASSEALLGFKGGGYTF; CDR3nt: TGTGCCAGCAGTGAAGCGCTTCTCGGGTTTAAAGGGGGTGGCTACACCTTC
d_gene: -; j_gene: TRBJ2-5; v_gene: TRBV24-1; abundance: -; CDR3aa: CATRDRIKETQYF; CDR3nt: TGTGCCACCAGAGACAGGATTAAAGAGACCCAGTACTTC
d_gene: -; j_gene: TRBJ2-2; v_gene: TRBV7-9; abundance: -; CDR3aa: CASSPQGNTGELFF; CDR3nt: TGTGCCAGCAGTCCACAGGGGAACACCGGGGAGCTGTTTTTT
d_gene: -; j_gene: TRBJ2-5; v_gene: TRBV10-3; abundance: -; CDR3aa: CAISPTSGSLGETQYF; CDR3nt: TGTGCCATCAGCCCCACCTCGGGGTCCCTCGGAGAGACCCAGTACTTC
d_gene: TRBD1; j_gene: TRBJ1-2; v_gene: TRBV7-9; abundance: -; CDR3aa: CASSQTGGRMDYGYTF; CDR3nt: TGTGCCAGCAGCCAAACAGGGGGCAGGATGGACTATGGCTACACCTTC
d_gene: TRBD1; j_gene: TRBJ1-1; v_gene: TRBV19; abundance: -; CDR3aa: CASQDRTPTEAFF; CDR3nt: TGTGCCAGCCAGGACAGGACTCCGACTGAAGCTTTCTTT
d_gene: TRBD1; j_gene: TRBJ1-6; v_gene: TRBV30; abundance: -; CDR3aa: CAWSVLSGGNSPLHF; CDR3nt: TGTGCCTGGAGTGTACTATCAGGGGGGAATTCACCCCTCCACTTT
d_gene: -; j_gene: TRBJ2-7; v_gene: TRBV4-1; abundance: -; CDR3aa: CASSHSQGLLYEQYF; CDR3nt: TGCGCCAGCAGCCATAGCCAGGGACTTCTATACGAGCAGTACTTC
d_gene: TRBD2; j_gene: TRBJ2-7; v_gene: TRBV19; abundance: -; CDR3aa: CASSLRSGSLYEQYF; CDR3nt: TGTGCCAGTAGTCTCCGTAGCGGGAGTCTGTACGAGCAGTACTTC
d_gene: TRBD1; j_gene: TRBJ2-1; v_gene: TRBV7-2; abundance: -; CDR3aa: CASSLKGALNEQFF; CDR3nt: TGTGCCAGCAGCTTAAAGGGGGCGCTTAATGAGCAGTTCTTC
d_gene: -; j_gene: TRBJ1-6; v_gene: TRBV11-2; abundance: -; CDR3aa: CASSLDAGSSYNSPLHF; CDR3nt: TGTGCCAGCAGCTTAGATGCGGGTAGCTCCTATAATTCACCCCTCCACTTT
d_gene: TRBD1; j_gene: TRBJ1-2; v_gene: TRBV6-2/TRBV6-3; abundance: -; CDR3aa: CASSYVQGVHYGYTF; CDR3nt: TGTGCCAGCAGTTACGTGCAGGGGGTACACTATGGCTACACCTTC
d_gene: -; j_gene: TRBJ1-5; v_gene: TRBV6-1; abundance: -; CDR3aa: CASSESSDSRSNQPQHF; CDR3nt: TGTGCCAGCAGTGAAAGCAGTGACAGCCGTAGCAATCAGCCCCAGCATTTT
d_gene: TRBD2; j_gene: TRBJ2-1; v_gene: TRBV10-3; abundance: once; CDR3aa: CATQIAGNEQFF; CDR3nt: TGTGCCACCCAGATAGCGGGCAATGAGCAGTTCTTC
d_gene: -; j_gene: TRBJ2-1; v_gene: TRBV2; abundance: -; CDR3aa: CASQVYNEQFF; CDR3nt: TGTGCCAGTCAGGTCTACAATGAGCAGTTCTTC
d_gene: -; j_gene: TRBJ1-1; v_gene: TRBV5-5; abundance: -; CDR3aa: CASRLQVEAFF; CDR3nt: TGTGCCAGCAGGTTGCAGGTTGAGGCTTTCTTT
d_gene: -; j_gene: TRBJ2-7; v_gene: TRBV5-5; abundance: -; CDR3aa: CASRPAPWGSSYEQYF; CDR3nt: TGTGCCAGCAGACCCGCTCCCTGGGGCAGCTCCTACGAGCAGTACTTC
d_gene: -; j_gene: TRBJ1-1; v_gene: TRBV12-3/TRBV12-4; abundance: once; CDR3aa: CASRPLTLTGAFF; CDR3nt: TGTGCCAGCAGGCCTCTGACCCTAACCGGGGCTTTCTTT
d_gene: -; j_gene: TRBJ2-2; v_gene: TRBV6-2/TRBV6-3; abundance: few; CDR3aa: CASSYFGPGNTGELFF; CDR3nt: TGTGCCAGCAGTTATTTCGGTCCGGGAAACACCGGGGAGCTGTTTTTT
d_gene: -; j_gene: TRBJ2-7; v_gene: TRBV7-9; abundance: -; CDR3aa: CASSQRQGYEQYF; CDR3nt: TGTGCCAGCAGCCAACGTCAGGGCTACGAGCAGTACTTC
d_gene: TRBD1; j_gene: TRBJ1-1; v_gene: TRBV28; abundance: -; CDR3aa: CASRMTGRIEAFF; CDR3nt: TGTGCCAGCAGGATGACAGGGAGAATAGAAGCTTTCTTT
d_gene: TRBD2; j_gene: TRBJ2-7; v_gene: TRBV28; abundance: -; CDR3aa: CASTGGGYEQYF; CDR3nt: TGTGCCAGCACGGGGGGAGGCTACGAGCAGTACTTC
d_gene: TRBD1; j_gene: TRBJ1-6; v_gene: TRBV29-1; abundance: -; CDR3aa: CSVRDSNSPLHF; CDR3nt: TGCAGCGTTAGGGACAGTAATTCACCCCTCCACTTT
d_gene: -; j_gene: TRBJ2-7; v_gene: TRBV10-3; abundance: -; CDR3aa: CAISESTRKLNYEQYF; CDR3nt: TGTGCCATCAGTGAGTCAACTCGCAAGTTAAACTACGAGCAGTACTTC
d_gene: -; j_gene: TRBJ1-4; v_gene: TRBV2; abundance: -; CDR3aa: CASREGQEKLFF; CDR3nt: TGTGCCAGCAGGGAGGGGCAGGAAAAACTGTTTTTT
d_gene: TRBD2; j_gene: TRBJ2-5; v_gene: TRBV14; abundance: once; CDR3aa: CASSQVGEGGETQYF; CDR3nt: TGTGCCAGCAGCCAAGTCGGGGAGGGTGGAGAGACCCAGTACTTC
d_gene: -; j_gene: TRBJ1-5; v_gene: TRBV24-1; abundance: -; CDR3aa: CATSDRGGQPQHF; CDR3nt: TGTGCCACCAGTGATCGAGGCGGGCAGCCCCAGCATTTT
d_gene: -; j_gene: TRBJ2-5; v_gene: TRBV27; abundance: -; CDR3aa: CASSSQDLWAKETQYF; CDR3nt: TGTGCCAGCAGTTCCCAGGATTTGTGGGCCAAAGAGACCCAGTACTTC
d_gene: TRBD1; j_gene: TRBJ1-2; v_gene: TRBV27; abundance: once; CDR3aa: CATHNRDSYGYTF; CDR3nt: TGTGCCACTCATAACCGGGACAGCTATGGCTACACCTTC
d_gene: -; j_gene: TRBJ2-7; v_gene: TRBV27; abundance: -; CDR3aa: CASSRSGEQYF; CDR3nt: TGTGCCAGCAGTCGGAGTGGCGAGCAGTACTTC
d_gene: -; j_gene: TRBJ2-2; v_gene: TRBV18; abundance: -; CDR3aa: CASSPPRERDLITGELFF; CDR3nt: TGTGCCAGCTCACCACCGCGGGAACGAGACCTGATCACCGGGGAGCTGTTTTTT
d_gene: -; j_gene: TRBJ1-2; v_gene: TRBV3-1/TRBV3-2; abundance: once; CDR3aa: CASSQGQGGLGGYGYTF; CDR3nt: TGTGCCAGCAGCCAAGGGCAAGGCGGCCTCGGGGGTTATGGCTACACCTTC
d_gene: TRBD2; j_gene: TRBJ2-7; v_gene: TRBV6-1; abundance: -; CDR3aa: CASSDWASGSPYEQYF; CDR3nt: TGTGCCAGCAGTGACTGGGCTAGCGGGAGCCCCTACGAGCAGTACTTC
d_gene: -; j_gene: TRBJ2-3; v_gene: TRBV27; abundance: once; CDR3aa: CASSLWAGSDTQYF; CDR3nt: TGTGCCAGCAGTTTATGGGCAGGCTCGGATACGCAGTATTTT
d_gene: TRBD1; j_gene: TRBJ2-5; v_gene: TRBV3-1/TRBV3-2; abundance: -; CDR3aa: CASSRDSAQETQYF; CDR3nt: TGTGCCAGCAGCCGGGACAGCGCCCAAGAGACCCAGTACTTC
d_gene: TRBD1; j_gene: TRBJ2-2; v_gene: TRBV7-9; abundance: -; CDR3aa: CASSARQGRNTGELFF; CDR3nt: TGTGCCAGCAGCGCCCGACAGGGTCGAAACACCGGGGAGCTGTTTTTT
d_gene: -; j_gene: TRBJ1-4; v_gene: TRBV28; abundance: -; CDR3aa: CASSLAGGNEKLFF; CDR3nt: TGTGCCAGCAGTTTAGCGGGAGGGAATGAAAAACTGTTTTTT
d_gene: TRBD1; j_gene: TRBJ1-6; v_gene: TRBV5-6; abundance: -; CDR3aa: CASSTGQGWPLHF; CDR3nt: TGTGCCAGCAGCACCGGACAGGGCTGGCCCCTCCACTTT
d_gene: -; j_gene: TRBJ1-2; v_gene: TRBV7-3; abundance: once; CDR3aa: CASSSDRDTVYGYTF; CDR3nt: TGTGCCAGCAGCTCGGACCGGGACACAGTTTATGGCTACACCTTC
d_gene: TRBD2; j_gene: TRBJ2-7; v_gene: TRBV30; abundance: -; CDR3aa: CAWTLERGPQYEQYF; CDR3nt: TGTGCCTGGACCTTAGAGCGGGGTCCTCAATACGAGCAGTACTTC
d_gene: TRBD2; j_gene: TRBJ2-1; v_gene: TRBV10-3; abundance: once; CDR3aa: CAISGTATSGSDNEQFF; CDR3nt: TGTGCCATCAGTGGCACCGCGACTAGCGGGAGCGACAATGAGCAGTTCTTC
d_gene: -; j_gene: TRBJ2-6; v_gene: TRBV5-1; abundance: once; CDR3aa: CASSQGFSGANVLTF; CDR3nt: TGCGCCAGCAGTCAGGGCTTCTCTGGGGCCAACGTCCTGACTTTC
d_gene: TRBD2; j_gene: TRBJ2-7; v_gene: TRBV10-3; abundance: -; CDR3aa: CAISESGGSSSYEQYF; CDR3nt: TGTGCCATCAGTGAGTCGGGGGGGTCTAGCTCCTACGAGCAGTACTTC
d_gene: TRBD1; j_gene: TRBJ2-7; v_gene: TRBV9; abundance: -; CDR3aa: CASSAGQGAPEQYF; CDR3nt: TGTGCCAGCAGCGCAGGACAGGGGGCTCCCGAGCAGTACTTC
d_gene: -; j_gene: TRBJ2-5; v_gene: TRBV6-5; abundance: -; CDR3aa: CASSYSSFSETQYF; CDR3nt: TGTGCCAGCAGTTACTCTAGTTTCTCGGAGACCCAGTACTTC
d_gene: -; j_gene: TRBJ2-3; v_gene: TRBV11-2; abundance: -; CDR3aa: CASSLGGLNTQYF; CDR3nt: TGTGCCAGCAGCTTGGGGGGATTGAATACGCAGTATTTT
d_gene: TRBD1; j_gene: TRBJ1-2; v_gene: TRBV28; abundance: -; CDR3aa: CASKSRGQGAYGYGYTF; CDR3nt: TGTGCCAGCAAATCCCGCGGACAGGGGGCTTATGGCTATGGCTACACCTTC
d_gene: TRBD2; j_gene: TRBJ2-7; v_gene: TRBV4-2; abundance: -; CDR3aa: CASSQLGEGLYF; CDR3nt: TGTGCCAGCAGCCAACTAGGGGAGGGTTTGTACTTC
d_gene: -; j_gene: TRBJ1-1; v_gene: TRBV30; abundance: -; CDR3aa: CAWSPSSGGLAFF; CDR3nt: TGTGCCTGGAGCCCGTCGTCCGGGGGGCTAGCTTTCTTT